A single sample is the source of the 10 T cell receptor beta chains below, sequenced in a study of T cells in Graves' hyperthyroidism and ophthalmopathy. Amplification yielded TCR beta CDR3 regions, with RNA transcripts as the source. The HTBI primer set was used in a first-round RT-PCR of the TCR CDR3. Each CDR3 protein gets one entry after TCRdb re-called the multiplex PCR reads with MiXCR. The sample includes under 350,000 distinct CDR3 sequences, 21% of them seen just once. The material sequenced was blood. The receptors here all came from a woman in her forties or fifties with Graves' hyperthyroidism.

The rearrangement joins TRBV5-1 to TRBJ2-1; the match to TRBD2 covers 7 bases. This CDR3 spans 16 amino acids. V shed 2 bases and J 8 bases; nucleotides not matched to a gene: 13. The V gene's germline CDR1 is SGHRS and CDR2 YFSETQ. CDR3 amino acids: CASSFLTGTKGDEQFF. The CDR3 region has the DNA TGCGCCAGCAGCTTCCTGACCGGGACTAAGGGCGATGAGCAGTTCTTC.

This clonotype was recorded many times. J is TRBJ1-2 and V is TRBV28, with unresolved D. Per germline, CDR1 MDHEN and CDR2 SYDVKM. The CDR3 covers 16 residues. V lost 3 bases and J 7 bases, leaving 21 bases between the germline ends. CDR3 DNA: TGTGCCAGCAGTTTTACCTTACCAACCATAAATAGTGGCTACACCTTC. It yields the protein CASSFTLPTINSGYTF.

This clonotype came up a few times. The chain employs TRBV9 and TRBJ2-1, with 8 nucleotides matching TRBD2. CDR3 length equals 16 residues. Trimming at V came to 4 bases and at J to 7 bases, leaving 13 bases not matched to a gene. Germline V gene lookup returns CDR1 SGDLS and CDR2 YYNGEE. The CDR3 spells CASSPTAGVGGNEQFF. The CDR3 coding sequence is TGTGCCAGCAGCCCAACAGCGGGAGTTGGGGGGAATGAGCAGTTCTTC.

Concerning this clonotype itself: Relative to the germline gene, one junction end is altered; a read error may explain this. This chain connects TRBV9 to TRBJ2-2, with 8 bases fitting TRBD2. The germline gives CDR1 SGDLS, CDR2 YYNGEE. The CDR3 loop spans 12 amino acids. The CDR3 DNA reads as TGTGCCAGCAGCACCTACGAGCGGGAGCGGTATTTT. Protein: CASSTYERERYF.

The chain recombines TRBV7-6 with TRBJ2-2; 12 nucleotides match TRBD2. The CDR3 is made up of 16 amino acids. The V gene's germline CDR1 is SGHVS and CDR2 FNYEAQ. V lost 5 bases to trimming and J lost 7 bases; unmatched junction nucleotides: 8. CDR3 in amino acids: CASSPRLAGVVGELFF. CDR3 sequence (DNA): TGTGCCAGCAGCCCCAGACTAGCGGGAGTGGTCGGGGAGCTGTTTTTT.

In its sample, this clonotype was seen many times. V and J are TRBV9 and TRBJ2-1; 10 nucleotides align to TRBD1. The CDR3 is 15 amino acids. Germline CDR1 is SGDLS and CDR2 is YYNGEE. J gave up 4 bases and V 3 bases, and 4 bases lay outside the gene matches. This CDR3 reads CASSGGTGVYNEQFF. CDR3 nucleotides: TGTGCCAGCAGCGGGGGGACAGGGGTATACAATGAGCAGTTCTTC.

This clonotype was observed a single time. Written as DNA, the CDR3 is TGTGCCAGCAGCTACTCCGGGACCCCGAACACCGGGGAGCTGTTTTTT. It specifies CASSYSGTPNTGELFF. This chain links TRBV7-2 with TRBJ2-2, with D possibly being TRBD1 or TRBD2 (5 bases each). Per the germline V gene, CDR1 is SGHTA and CDR2 is FQGNSA. Trimming shortened V by 4 bases and J by 0 bases, and 12 bases separated the two germline ends. This CDR3 region has 16 residues.

The chain recombines TRBV20-1 with TRBJ2-2, with D perhaps TRBD2 (6 bases). V lost 2 bases and J 5 bases, leaving 9 bases between the germline ends. The CDR3 runs to 13 residues. The V gene's germline CDR1 is DFQATT and CDR2 SNEGSKA (reference sequence). CDR3 nucleotide sequence: TGCAGTGCTAGACCCCGGGGGACCGGGGAGCTGTTTTTT. It is translated as CSARPRGTGELFF.

The chain is built from TRBV5-6 and TRBJ2-3; TRBD2 aligns across 9 bases. J lost 0 bases, V lost 7 bases, and 9 bases had no gene match. CDR3 length: 16 amino acids. From germline, CDR1 is SGHDT and CDR2 YYEEEE. Here the CDR3 DNA reads TGTGCCAGCGAACGCCGGCGGGGGGGAAGCACAGATACGCAGTATTTT. Translating gives CASERRRGGSTDTQYF. Complete variable domain (other parts from reference TRBV5-6 and TRBJ2-3): DAGVTQSPTHLIKTRGQQVTLRCSPKSGHDTVSWYQQALGQGPQFIFQYYEEEERQRGNFPDRFSGHQFPNYSSELNVNALLLGDSALYLCASERRRGGSTDTQYFGPGTRLTVL.

This clonotype was counted at least ten times. The chain employs TRBV18 and TRBJ2-7; the D gene is possibly TRBD1 (6 bases). Per the germline V gene, CDR1 is KGHSH and CDR2 is LQKENI. This CDR3 comprises 16 residues. V dropped 1 base and J dropped 3 bases, with 16 bases sitting between them. CDR3 DNA: TGTGCCAGCTCACCACGTGAAAGGACAGTGATCTACGAGCAGTACTTC. Amino acid sequence: CASSPRERTVIYEQYF.